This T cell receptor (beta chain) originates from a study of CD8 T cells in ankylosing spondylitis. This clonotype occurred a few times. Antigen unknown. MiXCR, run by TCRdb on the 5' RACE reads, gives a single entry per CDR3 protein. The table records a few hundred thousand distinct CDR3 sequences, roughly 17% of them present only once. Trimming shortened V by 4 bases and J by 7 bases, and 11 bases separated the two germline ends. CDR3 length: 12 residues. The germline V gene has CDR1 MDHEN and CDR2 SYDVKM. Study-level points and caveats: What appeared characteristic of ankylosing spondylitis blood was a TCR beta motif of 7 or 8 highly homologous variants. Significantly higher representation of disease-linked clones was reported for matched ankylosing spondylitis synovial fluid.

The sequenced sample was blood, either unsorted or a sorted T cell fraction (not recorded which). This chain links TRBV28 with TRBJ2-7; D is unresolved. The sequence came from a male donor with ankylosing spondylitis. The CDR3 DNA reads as TGTGCCAGCAGTTCCCTAGGGTTGGAGCAGTACTTC. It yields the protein CASSSLGLEQYF.